The sequence of this T cell receptor (beta chain) was determined in a study of blood T cell repertoires in COVID-19. As for the study in general: Sites across the United States, Italy and Spain contributed samples from acute and convalescent COVID-19. T cells, B-cell-depleted T cells, or PBMCs provided the cDNA or gDNA that served as material.

J lost 5 bases, V lost 5 bases, and 8 bases had no gene match. This CDR3 has 15 residues. CDR1 is SEHNR and CDR2 is FQNEAQ in the germline V gene (reference sequence). In the source study's methods: Reference gene primer amplification in the assay estimated nucleated cell counts. Produced via immunoSEQ multiplex PCR; TCRdb's table is partial and in-frame only. V, J and clone size reflect that table, while D and trimming were determined from the DNA. This sample has over 70,000 clones, with almost 85% found just once. The sequencing input was peripheral blood. This rearrangement joins TRBV7-9 to TRBJ2-2, with 7 bases matching TRBD2. The sequence came from a man between 60 and 75 years old with acute or convalescent COVID-19. The CDR3 protein is CASSRSRLATGELFF. The DNA of the CDR3 is TGTGCCAGCAGCCGCTCGCGACTAGCTACCGGGGAGCTGTTTTTT.